This T cell receptor (beta chain) was recovered during a study of cytomegalovirus exposure and HLA in healthy donors. Some clones are missing from TCRdb's copy, which holds only in-frame ones; the method was immunoSEQ multiplex PCR. The repertoire holds about 150,000 clones, with around 84% as singletons. Germline loops: CDR1 SGHTA, CDR2 FQGNSA. Germline trimming cut 8 bases from V and 2 bases from J; bases unmatched to any gene: 13. The CDR3 consists of 18 residues. The material sequenced was PBMCs. This sequence was found in a human donor in good health. The chain links TRBV7-2 to TRBJ2-1; 12 bases agree with TRBD2. The CDR3 reads CASLGLGLAGGTYNEQFF. In DNA form, the CDR3 reads TGTGCCAGCCTCGGCTTAGGCCTAGCGGGAGGGACCTACAATGAGCAGTTCTTC.